This entry features one T cell receptor (beta chain) sequence. What antigen it recognizes has not been identified. Base qualities are not provided; no much larger clone lies one nucleotide away. Amplification of TCR beta CDR3 regions was carried out from RNA transcripts. The first round of RT-PCR for the TCR CDR3 was performed with the HTBI primer set and the Qiagen OneStep RT-PCR kit. The libraries were constructed in a second round of multiplex PCR and then size-selected and purified. Libraries were sequenced paired-end with 100 bp reads on an Illumina HiSeq2000. The source study handled its data this way. SOAPnuke was used to process the raw data, removing reads that contained adapters or uncalled bases, had a mean Phred below 15, or lacked an exact match to the constant primer or identifier. COPE v1.2.5 was used to merge high-quality paired reads, and clonotypes were defined as unique nucleotide sequences. Clonotypes were aligned to IMGT TRBV, TRBD and TRBJ reference segments using MiTCR v1.1. Analysis was restricted to V-J combinations with a frequency above 0.0001, which covered 99% to 99.2% of repertoires. A TCS score was defined as the ratio between F50 (clonal expansion) and ExV (chaos), using BLOSUM62-based TCRdist between CDR3 peptides within each V-J. Welch's t-statistics and random forest reduced 500 to 550 V-J features to fewer than 15, which were used in a naive Bayes classifier (R e1071). The raw public reads went through TCRdb reprocessing: fastp at Q25, MiXCR clone calling, in-frame beta chains kept. All rows with the same CDR3 protein become a single entry with the most common DNA and genes. For this entry, the V and J calls and clone size follow TCRdb and not the study's own pipeline. The sample yields around 420,000 distinct CDR3 sequences; about a sixth were counted once. The ten largest clones take up 14% of the sample.

Stable Graves' hyperthyroidism was defined as the absence of progression to ophthalmopathy over 18 months of follow-up. Hyperthyroidism patients were newly diagnosed, had a disease duration of under 2 months, and were aged 18 to 65 years. Any patient with an uncontrolled infection, another autoimmune disease, pregnancy or lactation was excluded. Diagnoses relied on clinical symptoms, serum thyroxine and TRAb, thyroid ultrasound and orbital computed tomography. PBMCs were isolated from 7.5 to 10 ml of fresh peripheral blood by Ficoll-Paque density gradient centrifugation. Trizol reagent was used to extract total RNA, and RNA quality was then checked on an Agilent 2100 Bioanalyzer. This sample is part of a study of T cells in Graves' hyperthyroidism and ophthalmopathy (dated by TCRdb to between 2018 and 2021). About the investigation overall: Peripheral blood samples were taken at the time of initial diagnosis, prior to any treatment. To identify distinguishing TCR V-J signatures, a discovery cohort of around 100 patients was used, comprising 43 with Graves' ophthalmopathy and around 57 with stable Graves' hyperthyroidism. Whether ophthalmopathy could be predicted prospectively was tested in an independent validation cohort made up of 18 hyperthyroidism patients plus 17 patients who later progressed to ophthalmopathy. The 75 to 100 discovery patients were divided at random into training and test sets in a 7:3 ratio. In addition, the study compared T-cell repertoires in thyroid tissue and in blood from several Graves' hyperthyroidism patients. Following sampling, methimazole starting at 30 mg daily was given to hyperthyroidism patients, and high-dose intravenous methylprednisolone was given to ophthalmopathy patients. The paper describes TCR Vbeta CDR3 sequencing of 135 peripheral blood samples, made up of roughly 40 ophthalmopathy patients, some 80 hyperthyroidism patients and some 17 progressor patients. What the study reported, not specific to this receptor: Ophthalmopathy was separated from stable hyperthyroidism by a 13 V-J signature model, with approximately 86% sensitivity and 81% to 82% specificity obtained in cross-validation and 80%/75% obtained in testing. In validation, the model predicted progression to ophthalmopathy a median of about 6.8 months before onset, with approximately 71% sensitivity and nearly 75% specificity. Sample size was not statistically predetermined, and investigators were not blinded to group allocation. Most expanded thyroid clonotypes (frequency above 0.001) were also detected in blood, a finding suggesting that blood repertoires may reflect thyroid immune responses.

The germline V end is reduced by 3 bases and the J end by 4 bases; junction bases left unmatched: 7. There are 17 amino acids in the CDR3, from cysteine to phenylalanine inclusive. Only CDR3 DNA is held: 51 bases, read in frame from base 1. The CDR1 and CDR2 encoded by the germline V gene are KGHDR and SFDVKD. The sequence links TRBV24-1 to TRBJ2-1, with 11 bases matching TRBD2. Sequencing used blood. This TCR was sampled from a young woman with Graves' hyperthyroidism. The CDR3 corresponds to CATSDALTSGAYNEQFF. The DNA is TGTGCCACCAGTGATGCCCTGACTAGCGGGGCTTACAATGAGCAGTTCTTC.